These T cell receptor beta chains were read from a single sample in a study of OX40 agonist ivuxolimab in advanced cancers. Assay: immunoSEQ multiplex PCR; the TCRdb copy retains only in-frame clones and omits some. The table lists about 50,000 clones, approximately 86% of them singletons. Sequences were derived from CD4+ or CD8+ T cells sorted from blood, sampled in a trial of the OX40 agonist ivuxolimab. Receptors originate from an adult with an advanced solid tumor such as melanoma, head and neck, liver or kidney cancer. The CDR3 runs from the conserved cysteine through the conserved F or W. Fields, in order: V gene, D gene, J gene, clone size, CDR3 protein, CDR3 DNA. D genes are given only for firm matches. Clone size is stated in some rows and not others, as once, few, many or a class when expanded.

TRBV23-1	TRBD2	TRBJ2-3	few	CASSQSKRDLTDTQYF	TGCGCCAGCAGTCAATCCAAGCGGGACCTCACAGATACGCAGTATTTT
TRBV19	.	TRBJ2-1	.	CASSIGGPSYNEQFF	TGTGCCAGTAGTATAGGCGGGCCTTCCTACAATGAGCAGTTCTTC
TRBV5-1	.	TRBJ2-1	.	CASSTETPTQFF	TGCGCCAGCAGCACCGAGACACCTACGCAGTTCTTC
TRBV5-1	.	TRBJ1-1	.	CASSLEAGMNTEAFF	TGCGCCAGCAGCTTGGAGGCAGGGATGAACACTGAAGCTTTCTTT
TRBV1	.	TRBJ2-7	.	CTSSQDLGQDYEQYF	TGCACCAGCAGCCAAGATCTGGGTCAGGACTACGAGCAGTACTTC
TRBV7-2	.	TRBJ1-1	.	CASSLRSRGISNTEAFF	TGTGCCAGCAGCTTAAGGTCACGGGGGATTTCGAACACTGAAGCTTTCTTT
TRBV12-1	.	TRBJ2-1	.	CASSFGGPVILF	TGTGCCAGCAGCTTTGGGGGACCCGTAATTCTCTTC
TRBV30	.	TRBJ1-2	.	CAWSAGSASALPGGYTF	TGTGCCTGGAGTGCGGGAAGTGCGTCCGCCCTGCCGGGGGGCTACACCTTC
TRBV7-2	TRBD2	TRBJ2-7	.	CASSPRTSGTYEQYF	TGTGCCAGCAGCCCAAGGACTAGCGGGACCTACGAGCAGTACTTC
TRBV30	.	TRBJ2-5	.	CAWTFGIQETQYF	TGTGCCTGGACGTTCGGGATCCAAGAGACCCAGTACTTC
TRBV5-5	TRBD1	TRBJ2-7	.	CASSPGQGIIRSEQYF	TGTGCCAGCAGCCCCGGACAGGGTATCATCAGGAGTGAGCAGTACTTC
TRBV9	TRBD1	TRBJ2-2	.	CASSDLRQGAGELFF	TGTGCCAGCAGCGACCTACGACAGGGAGCCGGGGAGCTGTTTTTT
TRBV18	.	TRBJ2-5	.	CASSPLGGRGSGETQYF	TGTGCCAGCTCACCACTCGGGGGGCGCGGTTCGGGAGAGACCCAGTACTTC
TRBV5-6	TRBD1	TRBJ1-4	.	CASSLAQQGAVEKLFF	TGTGCCAGCAGCTTGGCGCAACAGGGGGCGGTCGAAAAACTGTTTTTT
TRBV7-9	TRBD1	TRBJ1-4	.	CASRPGTVNEKLFF	TGTGCCAGCAGACCCGGGACAGTAAACGAAAAACTGTTTTTT
TRBV19	TRBD2	TRBJ2-5	.	CASSSSGGDQETQYF	TGTGCCAGTAGTAGTAGCGGGGGGGATCAAGAGACCCAGTACTTC
TRBV9	.	TRBJ2-7	.	CASSVGGGGEQYF	TGTGCCAGCAGCGTAGGCGGAGGGGGCGAGCAGTACTTC
TRBV7-2	TRBD1	TRBJ1-2	.	CASSLMGGGYYGYTF	TGTGCCAGCAGCTTAATGGGAGGGGGCTACTATGGCTACACCTTC